The clone carrying this T cell receptor beta chain was observed a single time. Its antigen is not identified. At the DNA level, this CDR3 is encoded by other sequences in the same sample as well. The data were taken from a study of cytomegalovirus exposure and HLA in healthy donors. V shed 9 bases and J shed 6 bases, with 21 bases lying between them. There are 16 residues in the CDR3. The germline gives CDR1 MDHEN, CDR2 SYDVKM. Use of 60 Vbeta and 13 Jbeta primers characterized the PCR. Sequencing was performed with immunoSEQ multiplex PCR; in TCRdb, only in-frame clones are kept and a portion is missing. The table records some 100,000 clones, 60% to 75% of them present only once. Study-level findings and limits: The productive fraction for most TCR beta V segments was about 87% or about 30% in an earlier analysis. Most TCRs appeared rarely, but some public TCRs recurred in many donors.

This sequence was found in a woman between 65 and 79 years old in good health and CMV-seropositive. The rearrangement joins TRBV28 to TRBJ1-6; D is perhaps TRBD1 (6 bases). The sample taken for sequencing was PBMCs. Here the CDR3 DNA reads TGTGCCAGTAGACATGGGACATACCGGGCTAATTCACCCCTCCACTTT. It yields the protein CASRHGTYRANSPLHF.